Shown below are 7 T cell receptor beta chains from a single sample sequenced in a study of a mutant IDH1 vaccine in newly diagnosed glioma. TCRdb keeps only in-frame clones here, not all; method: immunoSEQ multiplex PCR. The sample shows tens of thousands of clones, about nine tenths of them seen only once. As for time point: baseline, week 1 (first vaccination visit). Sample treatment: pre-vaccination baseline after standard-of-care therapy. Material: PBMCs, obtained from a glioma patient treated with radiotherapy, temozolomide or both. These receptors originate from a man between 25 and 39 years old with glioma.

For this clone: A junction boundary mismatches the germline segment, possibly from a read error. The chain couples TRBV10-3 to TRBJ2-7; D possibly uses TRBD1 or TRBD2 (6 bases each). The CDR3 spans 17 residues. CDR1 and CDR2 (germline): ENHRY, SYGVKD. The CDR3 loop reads CAIGQGQVAGQVAGKAF. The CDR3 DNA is TGTGCCATCGGCCAGGGACAAGTTGCGGGACAAGTTGCGGGTAAAGCTTTC.

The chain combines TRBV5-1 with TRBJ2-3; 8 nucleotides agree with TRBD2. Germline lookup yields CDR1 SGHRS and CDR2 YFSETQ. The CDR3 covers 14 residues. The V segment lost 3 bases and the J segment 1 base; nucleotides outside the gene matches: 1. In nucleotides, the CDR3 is TGCGCCAGCAGCTCACTAGCGGGCACAGATACGCAGTATTTT. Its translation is CASSSLAGTDTQYF.

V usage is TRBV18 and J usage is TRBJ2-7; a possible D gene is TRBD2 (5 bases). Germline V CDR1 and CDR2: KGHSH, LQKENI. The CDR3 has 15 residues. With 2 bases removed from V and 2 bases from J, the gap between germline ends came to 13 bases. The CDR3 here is CASSPSVAKPYEQYF. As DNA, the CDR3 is TGTGCCAGCTCACCATCCGTAGCGAAACCCTACGAGCAGTACTTC.

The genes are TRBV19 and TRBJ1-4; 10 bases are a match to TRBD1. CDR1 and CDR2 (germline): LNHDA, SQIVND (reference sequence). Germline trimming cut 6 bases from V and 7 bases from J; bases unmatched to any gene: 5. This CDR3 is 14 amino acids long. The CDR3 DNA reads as TGTGCCAGTAGCCCGGACAGGGGGAGTGAAAAACTGTTTTTT. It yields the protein CASSPDRGSEKLFF.

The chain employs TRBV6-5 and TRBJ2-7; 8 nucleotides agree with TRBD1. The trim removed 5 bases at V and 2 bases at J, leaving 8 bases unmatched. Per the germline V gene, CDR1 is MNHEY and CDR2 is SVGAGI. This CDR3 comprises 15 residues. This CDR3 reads CASSPMTGVPYEQYF. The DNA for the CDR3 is TGTGCCAGCAGTCCTATGACAGGGGTGCCCTACGAGCAGTACTTC.

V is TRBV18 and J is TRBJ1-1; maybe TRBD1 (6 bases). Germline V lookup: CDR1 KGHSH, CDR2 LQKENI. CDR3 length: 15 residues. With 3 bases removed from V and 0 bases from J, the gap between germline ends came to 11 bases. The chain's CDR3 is CASSPSGHLNTEAFF. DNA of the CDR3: TGTGCCAGCTCACCTTCGGGACACCTGAACACTGAAGCTTTCTTT.

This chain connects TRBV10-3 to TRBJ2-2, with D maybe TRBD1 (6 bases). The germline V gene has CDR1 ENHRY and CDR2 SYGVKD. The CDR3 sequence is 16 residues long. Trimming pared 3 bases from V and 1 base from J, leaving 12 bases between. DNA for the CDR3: TGTGCCATCAGTGAACAGGGTTGGGTGAACACCGGGGAGCTGTTTTTT. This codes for CAISEQGWVNTGELFF.